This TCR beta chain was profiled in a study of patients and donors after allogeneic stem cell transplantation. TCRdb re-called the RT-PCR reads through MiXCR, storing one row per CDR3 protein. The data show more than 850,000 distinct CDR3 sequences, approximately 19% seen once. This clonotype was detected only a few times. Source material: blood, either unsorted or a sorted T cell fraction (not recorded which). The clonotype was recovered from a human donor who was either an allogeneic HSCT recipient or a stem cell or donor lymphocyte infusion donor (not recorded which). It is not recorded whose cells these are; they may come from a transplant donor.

CDR3 in DNA: TGTGCCAGCAGTTCCCCCCTCGGTGCAGGGGGCATCAGGGGCTACACCTTC. This translates into CASSSPLGAGGIRGYTF. The rearrangement uses TRBV6-5 and TRBJ1-2, with TRBD1 matching over 8 bases. The J segment lost 8 bases and the V segment lost 4 bases, leaving 18 bases of the junction unmatched. Germline CDR1 reads MNHEY; CDR2 reads SVGAGI. CDR3 size: 17 residues.